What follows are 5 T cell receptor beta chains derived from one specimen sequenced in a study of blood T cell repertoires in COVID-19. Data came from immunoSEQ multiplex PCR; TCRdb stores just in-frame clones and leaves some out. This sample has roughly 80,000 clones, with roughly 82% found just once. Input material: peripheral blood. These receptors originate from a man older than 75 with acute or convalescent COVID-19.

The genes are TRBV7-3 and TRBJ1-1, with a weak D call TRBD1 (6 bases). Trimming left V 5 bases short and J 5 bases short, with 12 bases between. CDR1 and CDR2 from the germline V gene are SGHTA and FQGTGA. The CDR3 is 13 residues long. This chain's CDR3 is CASSTYTGTEAFF. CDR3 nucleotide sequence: TGTGCCAGCAGCACTTATACAGGGACTGAAGCTTTCTTT.

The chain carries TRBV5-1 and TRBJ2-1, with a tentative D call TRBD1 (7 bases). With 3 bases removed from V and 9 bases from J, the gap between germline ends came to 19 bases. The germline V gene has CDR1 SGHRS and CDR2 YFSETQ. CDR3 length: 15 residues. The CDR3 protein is CASSSSGGRMGEQFF. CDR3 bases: TGCGCCAGCAGCTCTTCAGGGGGGCGCATGGGTGAGCAGTTCTTC.

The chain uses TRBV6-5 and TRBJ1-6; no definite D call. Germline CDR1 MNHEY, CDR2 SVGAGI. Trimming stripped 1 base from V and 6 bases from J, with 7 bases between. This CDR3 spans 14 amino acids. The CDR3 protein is CASSYYGSNSPLHF. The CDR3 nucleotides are TGTGCCAGCAGTTACTATGGGAGTAATTCACCCCTCCACTTT.

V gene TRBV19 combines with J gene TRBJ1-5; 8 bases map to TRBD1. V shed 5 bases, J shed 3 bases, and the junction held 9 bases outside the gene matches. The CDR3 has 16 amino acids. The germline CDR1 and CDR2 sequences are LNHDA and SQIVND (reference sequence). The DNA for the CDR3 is TGTGCCAGTAGTCCCCGACAGGGGTTGAACAATCAGCCCCAGCATTTT. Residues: CASSPRQGLNNQPQHF.

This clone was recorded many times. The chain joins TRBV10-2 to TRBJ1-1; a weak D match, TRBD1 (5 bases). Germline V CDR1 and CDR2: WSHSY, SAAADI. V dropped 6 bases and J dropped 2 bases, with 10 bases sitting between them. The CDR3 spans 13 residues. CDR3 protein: CASSQGTNTEAFF. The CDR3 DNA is TGCGCCAGCAGCCAGGGTACCAACACTGAAGCTTTCTTT.